A selection of T cell receptor beta chains follows, all from one sample in a study of cytomegalovirus exposure and HLA in healthy donors. Sequencing used immunoSEQ multiplex PCR; TCRdb keeps in-frame clones, though not all of them. The sample lists some 150,000 clones, 79% occurring once. Material for sequencing was PBMCs. These receptors all stem from a man aged 35-49 years in good health and CMV-seronegative. The CDR3 runs from the conserved cysteine through the conserved F or W. A D gene is named only where the DNA matches it firmly. Clone size is not always given. Where it is, it says once, few, many or a class for expanded clones.

j_call clone_size v_call d_call cdr3_aa cdr3_nt
TRBJ1-4 . TRBV4-1 . CASSLHWQGSEKLFF TGCGCCAGCAGCCTCCATTGGCAGGGGAGTGAAAAACTGTTTTTT
TRBJ1-4 few TRBV15 TRBD1 CATSRGDRAPEKLFF TGTGCCACCAGCAGAGGTGACAGGGCTCCCGAAAAACTGTTTTTT
TRBJ1-2 . TRBV4-1 TRBD1 CASSHSLQGAGGYTF TGCGCCAGCAGCCATTCACTCCAGGGGGCGGGGGGCTACACCTTC
TRBJ2-7 few TRBV11-2 TRBD1 CASRDRDRGIEQYF TGTGCCAGCAGGGACCGGGACAGGGGTATCGAGCAGTACTTC
TRBJ2-7 . TRBV6-1 TRBD1 CASSPMHRTGNEQYF TGTGCCAGCAGTCCCATGCACCGGACAGGGAACGAGCAGTACTTC
TRBJ2-1 . TRBV4-3 . CASSQPLALGNNEQFF TGCGCCAGCAGCCAACCACTCGCTCTGGGCAACAATGAGCAGTTCTTC
TRBJ1-1 . TRBV5-8 TRBD1 CASRGPGQGTNTEAFF TGTGCCAGCAGGGGGCCGGGACAGGGAACGAACACTGAAGCTTTCTTT
TRBJ2-2 . TRBV6-1 . CAGGQTTSNTGELFF TGTGCCGGAGGACAGACGACCTCGAACACCGGGGAGCTGTTTTTT
TRBJ1-3 . TRBV5-1 TRBD1 CASSLGIGGSAGNTIYF TGCGCCAGCAGCTTGGGAATAGGGGGCTCCGCCGGAAACACCATATATTTT
TRBJ1-5 . TRBV19 . CASSTARHRKPNQPQHF TGTGCCAGTAGTACCGCCCGACACAGGAAACCCAATCAGCCCCAGCATTTT
TRBJ2-7 few TRBV5-1 TRBD2 CASSIPGLASEQYF TGCGCCAGCAGCATCCCGGGACTAGCCAGCGAGCAGTACTTC
TRBJ1-2 . TRBV21-1 . CAGKQGNYGYTF TGTGCCGGAAAACAGGGGAACTATGGCTACACCTTC
TRBJ1-4 . TRBV9 . CASSPPRGPEKLFF TGTGCCAGCAGCCCCCCAAGAGGGCCTGAAAAACTGTTTTTT